This T cell receptor beta chain was recovered during a study of blood T cell repertoires in COVID-19. On the study more broadly: The cDNA or gDNA used as material had been derived from T cells, B-cell-depleted T cells, or PBMCs.

Seattle patients were enrolled while actively infected and followed longitudinally. Trimming shortened V by 0 bases and J by 6 bases, and 17 bases separated the two germline ends. Germline CDR1 LNHNV, CDR2 YYDKDF (reference sequence). The CDR3 spans 16 residues. Original methodology: Cell counts per sample came from amplifying reference gene primers. Repertoires were generated with immunoSEQ multiplex PCR, while TCRdb's copy carries only in-frame clones and drops some. V, J and clone size are those of that table, while D and trimming were read from the DNA. Of about 230,000 clones in the sample, 80% to 90% were seen once.

V usage is TRBV15 and J usage is TRBJ1-1; TRBD1 is a possible D gene (6 bases). The receptor's source is a man between 50 and 59 years old with COVID-19, enrolled during active disease. Material: peripheral blood. Here the CDR3 reads CATSREGGHDGSEAFF. The CDR3 bases are TGTGCCACCAGCAGAGAGGGGGGGCACGATGGGTCTGAAGCTTTCTTT.